This TCR beta chain was identified in a study of siplizumab effects on memory and regulatory T cells. Notes on the study in general: The alloresponse seemed to draw substantially on naive T cells, which appeared more diverse than memory cells.

Remarks on this clone: The target antigen is unknown.

This CDR3 is 12 amino acids long. CDR1 is SGHTA and CDR2 is FQGTGA in the germline V gene. The V end was cut by 2 bases, the J end by 2 bases, with 2 bases between. Data came from immunoSEQ multiplex PCR; TCRdb stores just in-frame clones and leaves some out. The table lists about 120,000 clones, approximately 92% of them singletons. The rearrangement uses TRBV7-3 and TRBJ2-3; D call uncertain. The receptor was isolated from a human donor in good health. Specimen: non-Treg CD4+ T cells sorted from blood. The CDR3 nucleotides read TGTGCCAGCAGCTTACCCACAGATACGCAGTATTTT. Amino acids: CASSLPTDTQYF. The variable domain in full, completed from reference TRBV7-3 and TRBJ2-3, reads GAGVSQTPSNKVTEKGKYVELRCDPISGHTALYWYRQSLGQGPEFLIYFQGTGAADDSGLPNDRFFAVRPEGSVSTLKIQRTERGDSAVYLCASSLPTDTQYFGPGTRLTVL.